Below are 17 T cell receptor beta chains sequenced from a single sample in a study of CD8 T cells in ankylosing spondylitis. Study-level results: A TCR beta motif made of several highly homologous variants seemed typical of ankylosing spondylitis blood.

In TCRdb, the 5' RACE reads were re-called with MiXCR into one record per CDR3 protein. The sample consists of roughly 220,000 distinct CDR3 sequences, around 19% of them appearing once. Their antigen targets remain unknown. Sequencing was performed on blood, either unsorted or a sorted T cell fraction (not recorded which). The receptors stem from a male donor with ankylosing spondylitis.

The rearrangement joins TRBV3-1 to TRBJ1-4; D is unresolved. CDR1 is LGHDT, CDR2 YNNKEL, per germline (reference sequence). CDR3 length equals 15 residues. V lost 8 bases and J lost 3, with 16 bases in between. CDR3 residues: CASWLPLPANEKLFF. The CDR3 coding sequence is TGTGCCAGCTGGCTCCCTTTGCCGGCTAATGAAAAACTGTTTTTT.

The genes are TRBV4-2 and TRBJ1-3, with D possibly TRBD1 on 6 matching bases. Trimming removed 0 bases from V and 1 base from J, with 19 bases in between. This CDR3 has 19 amino acids. Germline CDR1 LGHNA, CDR2 YNFKEQ. CDR3 in amino acids: CASSQDWGAPGLSGNTIYF. The CDR3 DNA is TGTGCCAGCAGCCAAGATTGGGGGGCGCCAGGGTTATCTGGAAACACCATATATTTT.

The chain combines TRBV27 with TRBJ2-7; perhaps TRBD2 as D (6 bases). The V end was cut by 6 bases, the J end by 4 bases, with 19 bases between. The CDR3 runs to 15 residues. Per the germline V gene, CDR1 is MNHEY and CDR2 is SMNVEV (reference sequence). CDR3 region: CASSPYLGGEYEQYF. In DNA, the CDR3 is TGTGCCAGCAGCCCATATTTAGGAGGGGAATACGAGCAGTACTTC.

This clonotype was found many times. The CDR3 DNA sequence: TGTGCCAGCAGCCTTTCTGGGGCCAACGTCCTGACTTTC. It specifies CASSLSGANVLTF. J is TRBJ2-6 and V is TRBV3-1; D unclear. The germline CDR1 and CDR2 sequences are LGHDT and YNNKEL (reference sequence). This CDR3 contains 13 residues. The V end lost 4 bases, the J end lost 1 base, and 2 bases lay between the germline ends.

Regarding this clonotype: Since the CDR3 does not end with the conserved phenylalanine or tryptophan, this likely comes from a read error. The J gene is TRBJ2-7, the V gene TRBV30; D possibly corresponds to TRBD2 (5 bases). The CDR3 consists of 14 residues. V gave up 0 bases and J gave up 7 bases, with 16 bases separating them. Germline CDR1 GTSNPN, CDR2 SVGIG (reference sequence). CDR3 amino acids: CAWSVSPEGWEQYS. CDR3 nucleotide sequence: TGTGCCTGGAGTGTAAGTCCTGAGGGCTGGGAGCAGTACTCC.

The V and J genes are TRBV7-2 and TRBJ2-2, with unresolved D. The CDR3 contains 16 residues. V gave up 2 bases and J gave up 0 bases, with 10 bases separating them. Germline V gives CDR1 SGHTA, CDR2 FQGNSA. This chain's CDR3 is CASSLLAATNTGELFF. As DNA, the CDR3 is TGTGCCAGCAGCTTACTCGCGGCCACGAACACCGGGGAGCTGTTTTTT.

Only a few counts were recorded for this clonotype. The chain links TRBV20-1 to TRBJ2-5; the match to TRBD2 covers 10 bases. Losses at the gene ends were 4 bases for V and 4 bases for J; bases not matched to a gene: 15. The germline V gene encodes CDR1 DFQATT and CDR2 SNEGSKA (reference sequence). This CDR3 has 17 amino acids. CDR3 nucleotides: TGCAGTGCTACATCTTGGATTAGCGGGGGGCCGTCAGAGACCCAGTACTTC. It specifies CSATSWISGGPSETQYF.

The V and J genes are TRBV5-1 and TRBJ2-7, with a possible D match to TRBD2 (6 bases). Looked up from germline, CDR1 is SGHRS and CDR2 is YFSETQ. CDR3 length: 14 residues. Between the trimmed V and J ends, which lost 0 bases and 7 bases, there was a span of 14 bases. The CDR3 is CASSLGAFRGEQYF. The CDR3 DNA sequence: TGCGCCAGCAGCTTGGGGGCCTTCCGGGGGGAGCAGTACTTC.

The gene calls are TRBV4-1 and TRBJ2-3, with a weak D call TRBD2 (7 bases). V gave up 0 bases and J gave up 0 bases, with 10 bases separating them. Germline CDR1 reads MGHRA; CDR2 reads YSYEKL. This CDR3 contains 16 residues. The CDR3 reads CASSQDGGASTDTQYF. For the CDR3, the DNA is TGCGCCAGCAGCCAAGATGGGGGGGCTAGCACAGATACGCAGTATTTT.

This clonotype was found a few times. V usage is TRBV7-9 and J usage is TRBJ2-1; a weak D match, TRBD1 (6 bases). V was clipped by 5 bases and J by 4 bases, with 18 bases between them. The CDR3 loop spans 16 amino acids. Per germline, CDR1 SEHNR and CDR2 FQNEAQ (reference sequence). CDR3: CASSPTQGTGYNEQFF. CDR3 nucleotides: TGTGCCAGCAGCCCAACACAGGGAACGGGATACAATGAGCAGTTCTTC.

This clonotype has a handful of counts. V and J are TRBV29-1 and TRBJ2-5; 8 bases match TRBD2. The CDR3 spans 18 residues. Germline CDR1 is SQVTM and CDR2 is ANQGSEA. Trimming cost V 3 bases and J 1 base; bases outside gene matches: 16. As DNA, the CDR3 is TGCAGCGTTGACGGTCTAGCGGGCGATCACCCCATCCAAGAGACCCAGTACTTC. It yields the protein CSVDGLAGDHPIQETQYF.

In its sample, this clonotype was seen a few times. The CDR3 nucleotides are TGTGCCAGCAGCTTAGAACAGGGGCGGGACGAGCAGTACTTC. Encoded protein: CASSLEQGRDEQYF. The chain uses TRBV7-9 and TRBJ2-7; 7 bases align to TRBD1. Trimming cost V 1 base and J 5 bases; bases outside gene matches: 5. In germline, CDR1 is SEHNR, CDR2 FQNEAQ (reference sequence). The CDR3 loop spans 14 amino acids.

The gene calls are TRBV6-5 and TRBJ1-2; D may be TRBD1 (6 bases). The CDR3 runs to 14 residues. The germline CDR1 and CDR2 sequences are MNHEY and SVGAGI. The germline V and J ends were trimmed by 2 bases and 0 bases, with 7 bases remaining between them. The CDR3 bases are TGTGCCAGCAGTTACAGACAGGCTAACTATGGCTACACCTTC. It encodes CASSYRQANYGYTF.

This clonotype was seen a handful of times. The rearrangement joins TRBV28 to TRBJ1-1; TRBD1 is a possible D gene (6 bases). The CDR3 has 16 residues. V was clipped by 3 bases and J by 0 bases, with 14 bases between them. Germline CDR1 MDHEN, CDR2 SYDVKM. CDR3 residues: CASSLRTGSMNTEAFF. CDR3 sequence (DNA): TGTGCCAGCAGTTTGAGAACAGGGTCGATGAACACTGAAGCTTTCTTT.

The chain combines TRBV5-1 with TRBJ2-7, with 10 nucleotides matching TRBD2. The J segment lost 3 bases and the V segment lost 4 bases, leaving 13 bases of the junction unmatched. CDR1 is SGHRS, CDR2 YFSETQ, per germline. The CDR3 runs to 17 residues. The CDR3 sequence is CASSLETIAGGFYEQYF. CDR3 nucleotide sequence: TGCGCCAGCAGCCTAGAGACCATAGCGGGAGGTTTCTACGAGCAGTACTTC.

This clonotype was counted only a few times. J is TRBJ2-5 and V is TRBV3-1; a weak D match, TRBD2 (5 bases). This CDR3 has 15 amino acids. V lost 0 bases and J 5 bases, leaving 13 bases between the germline ends. Germline CDR1 reads LGHDT; CDR2 reads YNNKEL (reference sequence). The DNA for the CDR3 is TGTGCCAGCAGCCAAGATGTAACTGGCGGGGAGACCCAGTACTTC. Its translation is CASSQDVTGGETQYF.

V is TRBV20-1 and J is TRBJ1-6, with D unresolved. V lost 4 bases to trimming and J lost 0 bases, with 4 bases between them. The CDR3 length is 13 residues. CDR1 is DFQATT, CDR2 SNEGSKA, per germline (reference sequence). The CDR3 loop is CSAMSSYNSPLHF. The CDR3 DNA is TGCAGTGCTATGAGCTCCTATAATTCACCCCTCCACTTT.